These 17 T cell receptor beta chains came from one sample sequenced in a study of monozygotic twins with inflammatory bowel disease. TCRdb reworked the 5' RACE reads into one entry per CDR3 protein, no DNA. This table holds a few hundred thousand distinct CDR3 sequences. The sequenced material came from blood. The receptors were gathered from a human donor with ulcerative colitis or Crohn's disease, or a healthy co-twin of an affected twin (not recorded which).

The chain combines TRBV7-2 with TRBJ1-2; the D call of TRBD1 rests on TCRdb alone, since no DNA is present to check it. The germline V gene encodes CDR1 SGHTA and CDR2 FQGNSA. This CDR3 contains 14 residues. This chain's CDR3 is CASSPVRGRYGYTF.

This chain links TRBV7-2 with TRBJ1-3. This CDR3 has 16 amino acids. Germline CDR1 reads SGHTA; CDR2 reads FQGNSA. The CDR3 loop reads CASSFTLKASGNTIYF.

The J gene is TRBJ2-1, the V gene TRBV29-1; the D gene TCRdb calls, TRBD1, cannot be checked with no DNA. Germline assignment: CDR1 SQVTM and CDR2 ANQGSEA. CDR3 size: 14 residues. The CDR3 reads CSVRQVGVGNEQFF.

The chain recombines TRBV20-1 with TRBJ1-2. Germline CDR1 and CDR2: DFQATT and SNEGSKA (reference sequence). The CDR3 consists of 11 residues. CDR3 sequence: CSAREDYGYTF.

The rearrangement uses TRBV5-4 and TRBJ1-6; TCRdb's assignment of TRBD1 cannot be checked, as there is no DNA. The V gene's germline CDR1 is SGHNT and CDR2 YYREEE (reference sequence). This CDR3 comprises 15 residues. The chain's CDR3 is CASSVQAGGNSPLHF.

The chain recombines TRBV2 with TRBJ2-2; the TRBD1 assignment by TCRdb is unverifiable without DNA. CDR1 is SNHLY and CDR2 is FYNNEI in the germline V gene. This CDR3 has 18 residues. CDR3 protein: CASSEGGRQGWNTGELFF.

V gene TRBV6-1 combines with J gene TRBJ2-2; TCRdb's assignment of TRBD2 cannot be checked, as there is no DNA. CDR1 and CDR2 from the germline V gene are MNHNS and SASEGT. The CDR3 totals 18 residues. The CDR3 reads CASSEALRLAGDTGELFF.

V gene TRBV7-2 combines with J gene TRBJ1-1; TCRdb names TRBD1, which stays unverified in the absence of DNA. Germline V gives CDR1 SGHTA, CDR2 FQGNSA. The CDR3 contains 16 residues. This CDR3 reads CASSLGGAGMRTEAFF.

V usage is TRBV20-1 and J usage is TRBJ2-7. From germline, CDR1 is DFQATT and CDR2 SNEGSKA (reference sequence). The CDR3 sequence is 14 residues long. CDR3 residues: CSARSHFSSYEQYF.

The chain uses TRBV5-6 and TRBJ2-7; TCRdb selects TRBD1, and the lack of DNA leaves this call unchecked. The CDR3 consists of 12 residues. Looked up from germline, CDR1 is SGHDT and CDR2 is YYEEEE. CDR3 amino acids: CASSFRQVQQYF. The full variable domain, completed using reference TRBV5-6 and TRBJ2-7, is DAGVTQSPTHLIKTRGQQVTLRCSPKSGHDTVSWYQQALGQGPQFIFQYYEEEERQRGNFPDRFSGHQFPNYSSELNVNALLLGDSALYLCASSFRQVQQYFGPGTRLTVT.

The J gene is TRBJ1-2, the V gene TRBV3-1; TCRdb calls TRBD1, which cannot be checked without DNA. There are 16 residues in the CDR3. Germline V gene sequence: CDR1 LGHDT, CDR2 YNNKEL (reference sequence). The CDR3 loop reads CASSPITGTPSRGYTF.

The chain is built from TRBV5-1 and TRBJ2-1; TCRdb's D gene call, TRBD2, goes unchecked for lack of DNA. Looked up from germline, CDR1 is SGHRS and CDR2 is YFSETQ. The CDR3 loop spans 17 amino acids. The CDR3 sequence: CASSLGLAGAINNEQFF. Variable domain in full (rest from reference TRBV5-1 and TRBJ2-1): KAGVTQTPRYLIKTRGQQVTLSCSPISGHRSVSWYQQTPGQGLQFLFEYFSETQRNKGNFPGRFSGRQFSNSRSEMNVSTLELGDSALYLCASSLGLAGAINNEQFFGPGTRLTVL.

The CDR3 loop reads CASSSGDHQPQHF. The chain combines TRBV5-1 with TRBJ1-5; TCRdb picks TRBD1, but there is no DNA to check that call. The germline V gene has CDR1 SGHRS and CDR2 YFSETQ. The CDR3 runs 13 residues.

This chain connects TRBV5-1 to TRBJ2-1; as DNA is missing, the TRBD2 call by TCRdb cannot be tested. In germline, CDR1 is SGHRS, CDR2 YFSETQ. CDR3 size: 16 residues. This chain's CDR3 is CTSSLIGLTAYNEQFF.

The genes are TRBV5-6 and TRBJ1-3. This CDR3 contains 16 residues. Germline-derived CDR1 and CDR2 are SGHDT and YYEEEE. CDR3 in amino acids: CASSLGEMVSGNTIYF.

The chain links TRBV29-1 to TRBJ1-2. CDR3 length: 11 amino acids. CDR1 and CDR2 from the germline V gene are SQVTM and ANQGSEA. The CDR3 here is CSVGGVNGYTF. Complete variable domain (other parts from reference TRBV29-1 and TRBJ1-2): SAVISQKPSRDICQRGTSLTIQCQVDSQVTMMFWYRQQPGQSLTLIATANQGSEATYESGFVIDKFPISRPNLTFSTLTVSNMSPEDSSIYLCSVGGVNGYTFGSGTRLTVV.

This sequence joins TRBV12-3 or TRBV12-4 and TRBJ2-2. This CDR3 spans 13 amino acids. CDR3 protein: CASERWGLGELFF.